This T cell receptor beta chain was recorded in a study of technical replicates of blood from a few donors. Clones were read by immunoSEQ multiplex PCR, and TCRdb kept only the in-frame ones, dropping some. The sample lists approximately 85,000 clones; 94% were seen once. Germline CDR1 and CDR2: MNHEY and SVGAGI. The CDR3 extends over 13 amino acids. V lost 1 base, J lost 0 bases, and 4 bases lay in between. V usage is TRBV6-5 and J usage is TRBJ2-7; D is unclear. Sequencing was performed on T cells isolated from PBMCs. This receptor was identified in a human donor in good health. Here the CDR3 reads CASSYLSSYEQYF. CDR3 DNA: TGTGCCAGCAGTTACTTGAGCTCCTACGAGCAGTACTTC.